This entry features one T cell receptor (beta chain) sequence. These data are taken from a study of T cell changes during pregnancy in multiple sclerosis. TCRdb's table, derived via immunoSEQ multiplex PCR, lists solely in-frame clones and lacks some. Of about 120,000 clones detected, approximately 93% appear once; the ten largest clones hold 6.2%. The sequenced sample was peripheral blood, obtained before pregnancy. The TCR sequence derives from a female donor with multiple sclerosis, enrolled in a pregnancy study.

The CDR3 here is CASSASRGTYEQYF. CDR3 DNA: TGTGCCAGTAGTGCATCCAGGGGAACCTACGAGCAGTACTTC. The V call is TRBV19, the J call TRBJ2-7, with a weak D call TRBD1 (6 bases). In germline, CDR1 is LNHDA, CDR2 SQIVND (reference sequence). CDR3 size: 14 residues. V was clipped by 5 bases and J by 2 bases, with 13 bases between them.